The clone carrying this TCR beta chain was counted only a few times. Antigen: not known. Time point given: persistent/refractory GD, antithyroid drugs over 5 years with positive TRAb. TCR sequences were obtained from RNA taken from PBMCs. Patients were enrolled at an endocrinology department in Xi'an, China. The CDR3 covers 10 residues. Germline assignment: CDR1 SGHAT and CDR2 FQNNGV. Trimming took off 2 bases at V and 13 bases at J, with 6 bases between the two ends. Arm-PCR with iRepertoire HTBI primers amplified the CDR3 regions for these TCR beta libraries. From the multiplex PCR reads, TCRdb called clonotypes with MiXCR, one entry per CDR3 protein. The sample holds 700,000 or so distinct CDR3 sequences, approximately 31% seen once. This specimen comes from a study of regulatory T cells in long-lasting Graves disease. Notes on the study in general: The analysis examined peripheral blood only and excluded thyroid tissue.

This specimen consisted of peripheral blood mononuclear cells (PBMCs), obtained when the disease was refractory, from a patient treated with antithyroid drugs. The chain employs TRBV11-2 and TRBJ2-1; the D is unclear. The sequence was collected from a female donor with Graves disease. Here the CDR3 reads CASSLNEQFF. DNA of the CDR3: TGTGCCAGCAGCTTAAACGAACAGTTCTTC. Supplemented by reference TRBV11-2 and TRBJ2-1, the full variable domain reads EAGVAQSPRYKIIEKRQSVAFWCNPISGHATLYWYQQILGQGPKLLIQFQNNGVVDDSQLPKDRFSAERLKGVDSTLKIQPAKLEDSAVYLCASSLNEQFFGPGTRLTVL.